This record concerns one T cell receptor beta chain sequence. Its antigen is not known. Assay used: immunoSEQ multiplex PCR; TCRdb lists only in-frame clones, some missing. The sample lists under 150,000 clones, roughly 92% occurring once. The data derive from a study of T cell responses to AZD1222 COVID-19 vaccine. Whole-study results and caveats: Repertoires were collected only later (after the peak T cell response had occurred).

The CDR3 consists of 12 residues. CDR1 WNHNN and CDR2 SYGVQD come from the germline V gene (reference sequence). V lost 5 bases to trimming and J lost 8 bases, with 9 bases between them. The rearrangement uses TRBV10-1 and TRBJ1-4; D gene unclear. Sample: peripheral blood, taken on day 0 of AZD1222 vaccination. The TCR was taken from an adult in good health. The CDR3 reads CASSPDAEKLFF. CDR3 coding DNA: TGCGCCAGCAGTCCGGACGCCGAAAAACTGTTTTTT.